This section outlines one TCR beta chain sequence together with its context. The CDR3 length is 14 residues. V gave up 6 bases and J gave up 3 bases, with 12 bases separating them. CDR1 and CDR2 from the germline V gene are MNHNY and SVGAGI (reference sequence). The source of the sample is a study of OX40 agonist ivuxolimab in advanced cancers. Study details: Across the patients, intravenous ivuxolimab was delivered every 2 weeks at 0.01 to 10 mg/kg.

At cycle 4 day 1, cycle 7 day 1, and baseline, blood was sampled. Libraries were prepared by immunoSEQ multiplex PCR; TCRdb keeps only in-frame clonotypes and omits some of them. The sample yields some 90,000 clones, just over 90% seen once. This sequence was found in an adult with an advanced solid tumor such as melanoma, head and neck, liver or kidney cancer. The sample consisted of CD4+ or CD8+ T cells sorted from blood, taken in a trial of the OX40 agonist ivuxolimab. This chain connects TRBV6-6 to TRBJ1-5; maybe TRBD1 (6 bases). The CDR3 nucleotides are TGTGCCAGCAGCGACAGGTCCTACAATCAGCCCCAGCATTTT. Amino acid sequence: CASSDRSYNQPQHF.